This TCR beta chain stems from a study of T cell responses to AZD1222 COVID-19 vaccine. Data came from immunoSEQ multiplex PCR; TCRdb stores just in-frame clones and leaves some out. There are approximately 150,000 clones in the sample; about 92% occur only once, and 0.75% to 1% lies in the top ten. CDR3 length: 16 residues. From germline, CDR1 is MNHNY and CDR2 SVGAGI (reference sequence). V lost 0 bases and J lost 0, with 12 bases in between. About this clone itself: The antigen remains undetermined.

Study-level points and caveats: Per reports, nearly half of all spike-specific TCRs target regions that are unmutated in variants.

The rearrangement uses TRBV6-6 and TRBJ2-7; D remains ambiguous. The sequencing used peripheral blood, collected on day 0 of MenACWY control vaccination. This sequence was found in an adult in good health. As DNA, the CDR3 is TGTGCCAGCAGTTACTCCCCGAGCCGAAGCTCCTACGAGCAGTACTTC. Its protein is CASSYSPSRSSYEQYF.